This T cell receptor (beta chain) was documented in a study of tumor-infiltrating lymphocytes in primary liver carcinoma (TCRdb year 2017). For the wider study: The five patients, three men and two women aged 30 to 69 years, had hepatocellular carcinoma (four) or combined HCC and intrahepatic cholangiocarcinoma (one). Tumors of the five patients were stage T1-T3 N0M0 with maximum diameters of roughly 4.2 to 10 cm. Each sample produced roughly 3.5 to 8 million productive TCRbeta reads, and read depth showed no significant difference between tissue types. TCRbeta repertoire sequencing, expression microarrays and whole-exome sequencing were combined in the study across five regions of each liver tumor, with adjacent normal tissue and blood also included. TCRbeta repertoire sequencing covered some 35 specimens from 5 patients: 25 tumor regions, 5 adjacent noncancerous liver tissues and 5 peripheral blood samples. To link TCRbeta repertoire diversity with the local molecular phenotype, the 25 or so tumor region samples were profiled using Agilent mRNA microarrays. Repertoires from technical replicates were highly reproducible, with mean shared-clone rates approximately 0.92 and correlation coefficients above 0.95.

The germline V gene (reference sequence) provides CDR1 SGHKS and CDR2 YYEKEE. The CDR3 spans 13 residues, from the cysteine through the phenylalanine. The DNA shown is the 39-base CDR3, in frame from base 1. Results the study describes overall, beyond this receptor: Since the samples were bulk and unsorted, there was no way to compare CD4+ and CD8+ T cell repertoires. Repertoire overlap was found to be higher between tumor regions (mean approximately 35%) than between tumor-adjacent (roughly 17%) or tumor-blood (around 15%) pairs, consistent with antigen-driven expansion. The study included only a few patients, and the authors note findings should be validated in a larger study. Only roughly 7-25% of top clones appeared in all five regions of a tumor, which suggests that tumor-infiltrating T cells are spatially heterogeneous. The top 250 clones made up a significantly larger repertoire fraction in tumors than in blood (p = 0.039). Only the TCR beta chain was sequenced, so true repertoire diversity is likely underestimated because unpaired alpha chains were not captured.

Total RNA and DNA were co-extracted without cell sorting from roughly 20-30 mg of bulk tissue using the AllPrep DNA/RNA mini kit. Between November 2015 and early 2016, five patients in China with histopathologically diagnosed primary liver carcinoma had their tumors surgically resected. Chronic HBV infection was present in the patients, and the patients were treatment-naive at sampling. Five spatially separated regions were sampled per tumor: superior, inferior, left-lateral and right-lateral poles, plus the tumor centre. Histology showed that every tumor sample contained more than 85% viable tumor cells. Fresh tumor and adjacent tissue pieces were bisected, with one half stored in RNAlater at -80 degrees C and the other half sent for histology. As concerns this clonotype: Its antigen is still unknown. One end of the junction does not line up with germline, which may come from a read error.

Starting from roughly 540 ng total RNA, TCRbeta-specific cDNA was produced by reverse transcription with a constant-region primer and ProtoScript II reverse transcriptase. Construction of the TCRbeta libraries relied on three nested rounds of multiplex PCR, following a slightly modified ARM-PCR procedure. Each of the first two PCR rounds ran for around 10 cycles using multiplex TRBV1-TRBV30 forward primers together with a Cbeta reverse primer. Sample barcodes and Illumina adapters were attached in a final 25-cycle PCR using Deep VentR polymerase. Amplicons of 200-500 bp were gel-purified with a QIAquick gel extraction kit before sequencing. TCRbeta amplicons were sequenced on an Illumina HiSeq 2500 with 250-bp paired-end reads. The paper's processing steps were these. Quality trimming of reads was performed with Trimmomatic v0.33, and paired reads were merged with FLASH v1.2.11 so that full CDR3 sequences could be recovered. V, D and J germline segments were assigned to the rearranged TCRbeta sequences using MiGEC v1.2.1b. VDJtools v1.0.0 computed clonotype statistics and Shannon-Wiener diversity indices. To reduce sampling bias, subsequent analyses other than the diversity analysis used only the 250 most abundant clonotypes in each sample. TCRdb reworked the public reads: Q25 trimming with fastp, MiXCR clone assembly, productive beta chains retained. Rows merge per CDR3 protein into single entries with the most common DNA and genes. TCRdb, not the authors, supplied the V and J calls. The sample data list about 64,000 distinct CDR3 sequences, and about 71% of these were observed just once. The ten top clones hold roughly 40% of the sample.

The chain employs TRBV5-5 and TRBJ2-7, with a tentative D gene TRBD1 over 6 matching bases. The sample consisted of liver tumor tissue from sampling region 4. The sample's cell subset or site label is to be understood as: tumor region T4, right-lateral pole. This receptor was obtained from a man aged 35-49 years with primary liver carcinoma and hepatitis B virus infection. Here the CDR3 is given as CTSSWEQGCEQYF. The nucleotides are TGTACCAGCAGCTGGGAACAGGGATGCGAGCAGTACTTC.